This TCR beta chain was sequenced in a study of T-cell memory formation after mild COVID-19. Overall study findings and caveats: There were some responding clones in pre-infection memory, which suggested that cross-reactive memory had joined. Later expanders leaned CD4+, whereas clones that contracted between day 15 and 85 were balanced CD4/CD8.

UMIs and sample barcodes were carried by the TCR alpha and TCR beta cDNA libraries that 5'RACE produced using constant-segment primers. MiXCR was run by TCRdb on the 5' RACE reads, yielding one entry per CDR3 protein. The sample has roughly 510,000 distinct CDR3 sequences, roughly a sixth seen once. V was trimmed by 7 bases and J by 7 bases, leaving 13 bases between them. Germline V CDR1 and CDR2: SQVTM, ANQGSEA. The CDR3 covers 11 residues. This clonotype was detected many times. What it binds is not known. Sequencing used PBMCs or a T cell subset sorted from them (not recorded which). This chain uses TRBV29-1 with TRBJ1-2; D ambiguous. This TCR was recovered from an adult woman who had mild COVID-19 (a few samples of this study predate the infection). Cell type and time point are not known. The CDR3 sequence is CSGGELRGYTF. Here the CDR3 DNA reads TGCAGCGGCGGGGAATTACGTGGCTACACCTTC.